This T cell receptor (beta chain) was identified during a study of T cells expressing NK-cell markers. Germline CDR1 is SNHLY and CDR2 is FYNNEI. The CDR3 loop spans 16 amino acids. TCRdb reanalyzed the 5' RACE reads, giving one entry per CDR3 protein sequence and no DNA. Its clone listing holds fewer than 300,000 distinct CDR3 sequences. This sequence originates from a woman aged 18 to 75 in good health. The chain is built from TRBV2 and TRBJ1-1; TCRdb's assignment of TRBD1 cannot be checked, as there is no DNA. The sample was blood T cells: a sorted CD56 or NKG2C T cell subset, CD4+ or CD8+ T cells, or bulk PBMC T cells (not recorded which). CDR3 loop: CASSGVRGSLNTEAFF.